What follows are 16 T cell receptor beta chains derived from one specimen sequenced in a study of technical replicates of blood from several donors. Clones were sequenced by immunoSEQ multiplex PCR, and TCRdb holds only the in-frame ones, with some missing. Here the sample spans approximately 85,000 clones, around 94% being singletons. The sequencing sample was made of T cells isolated from PBMCs. These receptors originate from a human donor in good health.

The CDR3 DNA reads TGTGCCAGCAGCTTATCACCTAGCGGGATTTCTAGCACAGATACGCAGTATTTT. Protein sequence: CASSLSPSGISSTDTQYF. The rearrangement joins TRBV13 to TRBJ2-3; TRBD2 aligns across 9 bases. This CDR3 spans 18 amino acids. After removal of 2 bases from V and 0 bases from J, the junction contained 9 bases not matched to a gene. Germline CDR1 reads PRHDT; CDR2 reads FYEKMQ (reference sequence). Full variable domain (rest looked up from reference TRBV13 and TRBJ2-3): AAGVIQSPRHLIKEKRETATLKCYPIPRHDTVYWYQQGPGQDPQFLISFYEKMQSDKGSIPDRFSAQQFSDYHSELNMSSLELGDSALYFCASSLSPSGISSTDTQYFGPGTRLTVL.

The chain carries TRBV5-1 and TRBJ1-4; 7 bases map to TRBD1. The germline V gene encodes CDR1 SGHRS and CDR2 YFSETQ. This CDR3 is built from 14 residues. The V gene end was trimmed by 4 bases and the J gene end by 6 bases; junction bases not matched to a gene: 6. Here the CDR3 DNA reads TGCGCCAGCAGCACCGGGACAGAAGATGAAAAACTGTTTTTT. This sequence encodes CASSTGTEDEKLFF.

This sequence joins TRBV27 and TRBJ1-1; TRBD1 aligns across 7 bases. Germline-derived CDR1 and CDR2 are MNHEY and SMNVEV (reference sequence). This CDR3 spans 15 amino acids. Germline trimming cut 5 bases from V and 4 bases from J; bases unmatched to any gene: 10. CDR3 bases: TGTGCCAGCAGTCCGTTGGACAGGCATAGCACTGAAGCTTTCTTT. Residues: CASSPLDRHSTEAFF.

The sample holds a few counts of this clone. The chain is built from TRBV7-9 and TRBJ1-5; D not certain. V was shortened by 1 base and J by 0 bases, with 4 bases between the two germline ends. Germline V CDR1 and CDR2: SEHNR, FQNEAQ (reference sequence). This CDR3 is built from 14 residues. CDR3 residues: CASSLGYSNQPQHF. In nucleotides, the CDR3 is TGTGCCAGCAGCTTAGGTTATAGCAATCAGCCCCAGCATTTT.

This chain joins TRBV6-5 and TRBJ1-3; no firm D call. The germline V gene encodes CDR1 MNHEY and CDR2 SVGAGI. Between the trimmed V and J ends, which lost 5 bases and 9 bases, there was a span of 14 bases. This CDR3 is 13 amino acids long. CDR3 in amino acids: CASSLSYGSTIYF. In nucleotides, the CDR3 is TGTGCCAGCAGTCTATCCTACGGGAGCACCATATATTTT.

This chain uses TRBV4-1 with TRBJ2-1, with 10 nucleotides matching TRBD1. Per the germline V gene, CDR1 is MGHRA and CDR2 is YSYEKL. This CDR3 is built from 16 residues. Trimming at V came to 4 bases and at J to 4 bases, leaving 7 bases not matched to a gene. The CDR3 DNA is TGCGCCAGCAGCCGACGACAGGGGGCGAATTACAATGAGCAGTTCTTC. As protein: CASSRRQGANYNEQFF.

CDR3 loop: CATLLDAYGNTIYF. The DNA for the CDR3 is TGTGCCACCCTCCTAGACGCCTATGGAAACACCATATATTTT. V and J are TRBV6-1 and TRBJ1-3, with no clear D. Germline V lookup: CDR1 MNHNS, CDR2 SASEGT. Trimming cost V 10 bases and J 3 bases, with 16 bases left between them. The CDR3 runs 14 residues.

The J gene is TRBJ2-6, the V gene TRBV10-3; D not resolved. The CDR3 sequence is 15 residues long. V was clipped by 0 bases and J by 1 base, with 4 bases between them. In germline, CDR1 is ENHRY, CDR2 SYGVKD. CDR3 in DNA: TGTGCCATCAGTGAGTCTACATCTGGGGCCAACGTCCTGACTTTC. Translated, it gives CAISESTSGANVLTF.

The rearrangement joins TRBV9 to TRBJ2-3; 9 positions match TRBD2. Trimming removed 0 bases from V and 4 bases from J; junction bases left unmatched: 3. The germline V gene encodes CDR1 SGDLS and CDR2 YYNGEE. The CDR3 totals 15 residues. In DNA, the CDR3 is TGTGCCAGCAGCGTAGTAGGCGGGGGGGCAGATACGCAGTATTTT. This codes for CASSVVGGGADTQYF. Filled out from reference TRBV9 and TRBJ2-3, the complete variable domain reads DSGVTQTPKHLITATGQRVTLRCSPRSGDLSVYWYQQSLDQGLQFLIQYYNGEERAKGNILERFSAQQFPDLHSELNLSSLELGDSALYFCASSVVGGGADTQYFGPGTRLTVL.

This chain links TRBV7-2 with TRBJ2-1; TRBD2 aligns across 12 bases. After removal of 5 bases from V and 6 bases from J, the junction contained 11 bases not matched to a gene. The germline V gene encodes CDR1 SGHTA and CDR2 FQGNSA. The CDR3 is 17 residues long. This chain's CDR3 is CASSTGLAGTLRNEQFF. The CDR3 DNA sequence: TGTGCCAGCAGCACTGGACTAGCGGGAACTTTGCGCAATGAGCAGTTCTTC.

With respect to this clone: This CDR3 is also generated by other DNA sequences in the sample. The chain employs TRBV6-5 and TRBJ1-2; tentative D call: TRBD1 (5 bases). V lost 0 bases to trimming and J lost 6 bases, with 8 bases between them. Germline assignment: CDR1 MNHEY and CDR2 SVGAGI. CDR3 length: 13 residues. The CDR3 here is CASSYSGGDGYTF. CDR3 DNA sequence: TGTGCCAGCAGTTACTCCGGGGGTGATGGCTACACCTTC.

The chain joins TRBV28 to TRBJ2-1; tentative D call: TRBD2 (6 bases). The V gene's germline CDR1 is MDHEN and CDR2 SYDVKM. The CDR3 sequence is 15 residues long. V lost 5 bases and J lost 5, with 16 bases in between. The CDR3 DNA reads as TGTGCCAGCAGTCCGCATCTGGAGCGGGACAATGAGCAGTTCTTC. As protein: CASSPHLERDNEQFF.

The chain recombines TRBV19 with TRBJ1-5, with TRBD1 as a possible D gene (5 bases). The CDR3 spans 15 residues. Germline CDR1 LNHDA, CDR2 SQIVND (reference sequence). V was pared by 6 bases and J by 0 bases, with 12 bases between. DNA of the CDR3: TGTGCCAGTAGGACACAGGATTATAGCAATCAGCCCCAGCATTTT. Translated: CASRTQDYSNQPQHF.

This chain uses TRBV10-1 with TRBJ2-1; maybe TRBD1 (5 bases). CDR3 length: 13 amino acids. CDR1 WNHNN and CDR2 SYGVQD come from the germline V gene (reference sequence). V was pared by 6 bases and J by 9 bases, with 15 bases between. The CDR3 is CASSQGGRSEQFF. The DNA for the CDR3 is TGCGCCAGCAGCCAGGGCGGTCGTAGTGAGCAGTTCTTC.

The chain has TRBV7-9 and TRBJ2-5, with D perhaps TRBD1 (5 bases). The CDR3 is 13 amino acids. Looked up from germline, CDR1 is SEHNR and CDR2 is FQNEAQ (reference sequence). V lost 6 bases and J lost 10, with 18 bases in between. CDR3 region: CASSSPDSPDQYF. The CDR3 nucleotides are TGTGCCAGCAGTAGCCCCGACAGCCCGGACCAGTACTTC.

The V call is TRBV6-1, the J call TRBJ2-1, with a weak D call TRBD2 (5 bases). Trimming stripped 8 bases from V and 2 bases from J, with 16 bases between. CDR1 MNHNS and CDR2 SASEGT come from the germline V gene. The CDR3 covers 15 residues. CDR3 amino acids: CASEKIREAYNEQFF. For the CDR3, the DNA is TGTGCCAGCGAGAAGATCCGGGAAGCCTACAATGAGCAGTTCTTC.